These 8 T cell receptor beta chains originate from one sample sequenced in a study of cytomegalovirus exposure and HLA in healthy donors. Only in-frame clones appear in the TCRdb table, and some are missing; sequencing was by immunoSEQ multiplex PCR. The profile shows fewer than 75,000 clones, about 95% of them singletons. The sequenced sample was PBMCs. The receptors shown here come from a man younger than 35 in good health and CMV-seronegative.

This chain links TRBV15 with TRBJ1-2; D ambiguous. The V gene lost 6 bases and the J gene lost 3 bases, with 14 bases spanning the gap. CDR1 and CDR2 from the germline V gene are LNHNV and YYDKDF (reference sequence). CDR3 length: 14 amino acids. The CDR3, as DNA: TGTGCCACCAGAAATCCGGGGTACGACTATGGCTACACCTTC. Its translation: CATRNPGYDYGYTF.

The chain couples TRBV10-3 to TRBJ2-2, with D hard to call. CDR3 length: 14 amino acids. Germline V gives CDR1 ENHRY, CDR2 SYGVKD. The V and J ends lost 2 bases and 6 bases respectively, with 10 bases between them. The CDR3 loop reads CAISEAGIAGELFF. In nucleotides, the CDR3 is TGTGCCATCAGTGAGGCTGGCATTGCCGGGGAGCTGTTTTTT.

The CDR3 here is CASSLVPGVIEAFF. As DNA, the CDR3 is TGTGCCAGCAGCTTGGTCCCCGGGGTTATTGAAGCTTTCTTT. V gene TRBV7-3 combines with J gene TRBJ1-1; no clear D. The CDR3 sequence is 14 residues long. Looked up from germline, CDR1 is SGHTA and CDR2 is FQGTGA. V was pared by 3 bases and J by 7 bases, with 15 bases between.

This clone occurred once. The genes are TRBV27 and TRBJ2-1; a weak D match, TRBD1 (6 bases). Per germline, CDR1 MNHEY and CDR2 SMNVEV (reference sequence). The length of the CDR3 is 15 residues. Trimming removed 6 bases at V and 4 bases at J, with 16 bases between. The CDR3 loop reads CASSPFKGGYNEQFF. Written as DNA, the CDR3 is TGTGCCAGCAGCCCCTTTAAAGGGGGTTACAATGAGCAGTTCTTC.

The genes are TRBV29-1 and TRBJ2-1, with TRBD2 matching 7 bases. CDR1 is SQVTM, CDR2 ANQGSEA, per germline. Unmatched junction bases numbered 4, after V lost 3 bases and J lost 2 bases. The CDR3 is made up of 14 amino acids. CDR3 region: CSVDGLDPYNEQFF. The CDR3 DNA reads TGCAGCGTTGATGGACTAGATCCCTACAATGAGCAGTTCTTC.

A remark on this clone: Additional DNA sequences in this sample encode the identical CDR3. The J gene is TRBJ1-1, the V gene TRBV30, with a tentative D call TRBD1 (5 bases). With 0 bases removed from V and 1 base from J, the gap between germline ends came to 6 bases. The CDR3 runs 13 residues. CDR1 GTSNPN and CDR2 SVGIG come from the germline V gene (reference sequence). CDR3 sequence (DNA): TGTGCCTGGAGTGTACAGGAGAACACTGAAGCTTTCTTT. Translation: CAWSVQENTEAFF.

This clone was observed once. This sequence joins TRBV19 and TRBJ2-7, with 10 bases identical to TRBD1. The ends lost 5 bases at V and 4 bases at J; junction bases unmatched: 5. Germline V lookup: CDR1 LNHDA, CDR2 SQIVND (reference sequence). The CDR3 length is 14 residues. Here the CDR3 DNA reads TGTGCCAGTAGTGACCGACAGGGGGCTTACGAGCAGTACTTC. The encoded protein is CASSDRQGAYEQYF.

This clone has a single count. The rearrangement links TRBV6-1 to TRBJ2-5, with a weak D call TRBD2 (5 bases). Germline V gene data show CDR1 as MNHNS and CDR2 as SASEGT. The CDR3 extends over 13 amino acids. V dropped 6 bases and J dropped 4 bases, with 12 bases sitting between them. The CDR3 loop reads CASRARRSETQYF. The CDR3 DNA is TGTGCCAGCAGGGCTAGGAGGTCAGAGACCCAGTACTTC.